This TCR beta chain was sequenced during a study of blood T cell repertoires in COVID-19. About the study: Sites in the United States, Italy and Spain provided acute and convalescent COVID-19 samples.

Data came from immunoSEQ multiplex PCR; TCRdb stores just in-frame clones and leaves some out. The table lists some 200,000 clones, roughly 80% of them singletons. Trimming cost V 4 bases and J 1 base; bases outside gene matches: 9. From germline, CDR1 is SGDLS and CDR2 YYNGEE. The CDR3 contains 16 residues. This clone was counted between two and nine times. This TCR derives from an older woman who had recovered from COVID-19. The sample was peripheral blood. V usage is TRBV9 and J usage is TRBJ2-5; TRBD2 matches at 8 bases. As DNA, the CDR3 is TGTGCCAGCAGCTGGGGACTAGGCGGACCCCAAGAGACCCAGTACTTC. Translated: CASSWGLGGPQETQYF.